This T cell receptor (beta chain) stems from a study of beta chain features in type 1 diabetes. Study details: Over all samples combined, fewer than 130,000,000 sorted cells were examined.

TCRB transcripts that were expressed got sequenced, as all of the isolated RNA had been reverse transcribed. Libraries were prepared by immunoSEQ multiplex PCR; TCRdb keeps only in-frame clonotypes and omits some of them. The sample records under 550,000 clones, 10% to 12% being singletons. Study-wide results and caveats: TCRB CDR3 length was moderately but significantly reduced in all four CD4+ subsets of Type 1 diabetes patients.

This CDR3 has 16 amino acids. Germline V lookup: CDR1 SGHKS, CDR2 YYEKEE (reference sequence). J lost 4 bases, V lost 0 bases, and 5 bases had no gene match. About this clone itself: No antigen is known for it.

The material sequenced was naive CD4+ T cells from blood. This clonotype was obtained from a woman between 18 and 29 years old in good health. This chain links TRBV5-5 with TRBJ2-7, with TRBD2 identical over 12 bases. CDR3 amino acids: CASSLAASGRVYEQYF. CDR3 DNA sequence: TGTGCCAGCAGCTTGGCCGCTAGCGGGAGGGTATACGAGCAGTACTTC.